This T cell receptor (beta chain) came from a study of cytomegalovirus exposure and HLA in healthy donors. Broader study findings: Most TCR sequences were rare, but some public TCRs occurred in many donors. A missense DCLRE1C variant was associated with V- and J-gene trimming of TCR beta chains in a later analysis, and an independent cohort replicated the association. TRBV6-2, TRBV6-3 and some other V segments were unresolvable in 87-base-pair reads.

The PCR had 60 Vbeta and 13 Jbeta primers. Profiling relied on immunoSEQ multiplex PCR, and the TCRdb table lists in-frame clones only, not all of them. The sample holds approximately 140,000 clones; approximately 84% are singletons and the top ten take approximately 2.6%. The germline CDR1 and CDR2 sequences are MRHNA and SNTAGT. The CDR3 covers 13 residues. V was clipped by 3 bases and J by 5 bases, with 10 bases between them. For this clone: Antigen: not known. The same CDR3 can be traced to other DNA sequences in this sample.

This chain uses TRBV6-4 with TRBJ1-1; TRBD1 might be the D (5 bases). The source material was PBMCs. This sequence was found in a boy aged 2 to 10 in good health and CMV-seronegative. The DNA for the CDR3 is TGTGCCAGCAGTGAGACAGTCAATACTGAAGCTTTCTTT. Protein sequence: CASSETVNTEAFF.